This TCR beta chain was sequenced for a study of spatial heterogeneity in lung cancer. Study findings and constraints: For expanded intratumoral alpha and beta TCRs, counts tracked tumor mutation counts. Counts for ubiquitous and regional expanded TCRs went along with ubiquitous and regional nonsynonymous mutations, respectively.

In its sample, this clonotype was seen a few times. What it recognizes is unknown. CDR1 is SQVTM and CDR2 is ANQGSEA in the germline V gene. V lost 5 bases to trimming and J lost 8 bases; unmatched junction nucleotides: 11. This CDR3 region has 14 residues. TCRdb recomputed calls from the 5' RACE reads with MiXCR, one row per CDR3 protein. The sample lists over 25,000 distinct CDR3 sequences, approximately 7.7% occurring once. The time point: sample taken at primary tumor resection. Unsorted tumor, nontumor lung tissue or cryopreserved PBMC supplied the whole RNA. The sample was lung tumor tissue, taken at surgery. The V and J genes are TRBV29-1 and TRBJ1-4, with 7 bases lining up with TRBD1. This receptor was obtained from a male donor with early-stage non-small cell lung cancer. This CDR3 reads CSVTNRGLGEKLFF. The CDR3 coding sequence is TGCAGCGTTACGAACAGGGGCCTAGGAGAAAAACTGTTTTTT.